This T cell receptor beta chain was sequenced for a study of T cell responses to AZD1222 COVID-19 vaccine. The study, taken as a whole, reports: Seropositive at baseline were only a handful of AZD1222 recipients. CD4 TCRs covered the whole spike, strongest at regions 160-218 and 743-854. Nearly half of spike-specific TCRs reportedly go after variant regions that carry no mutations.

A word on this clone: Its antigen is unidentified.

V lost 9 bases and J lost 1, with 9 bases in between. The germline CDR1 and CDR2 sequences are LGHNT and FRNRAP. The CDR3 loop spans 12 amino acids. The repertoire was sequenced with immunoSEQ multiplex PCR; TCRdb's copy has only in-frame clones and lacks some. This sample yields some 75,000 clones, of which around nine tenths are seen a single time; approximately 11% belongs to the top ten. The genes are TRBV12-5 and TRBJ2-5, with a possible D match to TRBD2 (6 bases). This specimen consisted of peripheral blood, obtained on day 0 of AZD1222 vaccination. This TCR was recovered from an adult in good health. CDR3 sequence (DNA): TGTGCTAGCGGGGGACGCCAAGAGACCCAGTACTTC. Protein: CASGGRQETQYF.